A selection of T cell receptor beta chains follows, all from one sample in a study of identifying expanded T cells in peripheral blood. Here immunoSEQ multiplex PCR was the method, and the copy in TCRdb shows in-frame clones only, minus some. The table lists roughly 120,000 clones, around 89% of them singletons. Sequences were obtained from blood. The receptors shown here come from a person aged 18-70 years in good health. Each CDR3 is given with its conserved first and last residue. D genes are given only for firm matches. Not all rows give a size; the values are once, few, many and, for expanded clones, a class.

DNA: TGTGCCAGCAGCCCCTCCGGGACAGAGGCCTACGAGCAGTACTTC
CDR3: CASSPSGTEAYEQYF
D: TRBD1
V: TRBV7-3
size: -
J: TRBJ2-7
length: 15

DNA: TGTGCCAGTAGTACCCGCCGGGTAGATAATTCACCCCTCCACTTT
CDR3: CASSTRRVDNSPLHF
D: -
V: TRBV19
size: -
J: TRBJ1-6
length: 15

DNA: TGTGCCAGCAGCTTAGATCAATATGGCTACACCTTC
CDR3: CASSLDQYGYTF
D: -
V: TRBV7-8
size: -
J: TRBJ1-2
length: 12

DNA: TGTGCCAGCAGCTTAGCGCTGGGGTACCTAGGCGGCTACACCTTC
CDR3: CASSLALGYLGGYTF
D: -
V: TRBV7-2
size: -
J: TRBJ1-2
length: 15

DNA: TGTGCCAGCAGTGAAGGGGCGTATGAGCAGTACTTC
CDR3: CASSEGAYEQYF
D: -
V: TRBV2
size: once
J: TRBJ2-7
length: 12

DNA: TGCGCCAGCACTGAGGACAGGGGTGGCACTGAAGCTTTCTTT
CDR3: CASTEDRGGTEAFF
D: TRBD1
V: TRBV5-1
size: few
J: TRBJ1-1
length: 14

DNA: TGTGCCAGCAGCTTGGGGGGTGCCCCCCACGAGCAGTACTTC
CDR3: CASSLGGAPHEQYF
D: -
V: TRBV5-8
size: -
J: TRBJ2-7
length: 14

DNA: TGTGCCAGCAGTCCCGGGACAGGGGCCTCTGAGACCCAGTACTTC
CDR3: CASSPGTGASETQYF
D: TRBD1
V: TRBV6-6
size: once
J: TRBJ2-5
length: 15

DNA: TGTGCCTGGAGTTCCGGGGGAAGGGCTGAAGCTTTCTTT
CDR3: CAWSSGGRAEAFF
D: -
V: TRBV30
size: -
J: TRBJ1-1
length: 13

DNA: TGTGCCAGCAGCTTAGATCCCTCATCGGTTGAGCAGTTCTTC
CDR3: CASSLDPSSVEQFF
D: -
V: TRBV11-3
size: -
J: TRBJ2-1
length: 14

DNA: TGTGCCAGCAGTGAACCTGGGACATTTCGCGGGGAGCTGTTTTTT
CDR3: CASSEPGTFRGELFF
D: -
V: TRBV2
size: -
J: TRBJ2-2
length: 15

DNA: TGTGCCAGCTCCCGGACAGCGGGTTACGAGCAGTACTTC
CDR3: CASSRTAGYEQYF
D: -
V: TRBV18
size: -
J: TRBJ2-7
length: 13

DNA: TGTGCCAGCAGTGGGGACACCCACACTGAAGCTTTCTTT
CDR3: CASSGDTHTEAFF
D: -
V: TRBV2
size: -
J: TRBJ1-1
length: 13

DNA: TGTGCCAGCTCAACATCGTCACCAGATACGCAGTATTTT
CDR3: CASSTSSPDTQYF
D: -
V: TRBV18
size: -
J: TRBJ2-3
length: 13

DNA: TGTGCCACCAGCGGCGGACAGGGGGGGACTGAAGCTTTCTTT
CDR3: CATSGGQGGTEAFF
D: TRBD1
V: TRBV15
size: -
J: TRBJ1-1
length: 14

DNA: TGTGCCAGCAGGTCTCGCGGGGGCACTGAAGCTTTCTTT
CDR3: CASRSRGGTEAFF
D: -
V: TRBV27
size: few
J: TRBJ1-1
length: 13

DNA: TGTGCCAGCAGTTACTCGAGTGGACAGGCCGACGACGAGCAGTACTTC
CDR3: CASSYSSGQADDEQYF
D: TRBD1
V: TRBV6-5
size: -
J: TRBJ2-7
length: 16

DNA: TGTGCCAGCAGTTACACAGGGACAGGGAACTATGGCTACACCTTC
CDR3: CASSYTGTGNYGYTF
D: TRBD1
V: TRBV6-5
size: -
J: TRBJ1-2
length: 15

DNA: TGTGCTAGTGGTTCCACCGGGGCCGGGGAGCTGTTTTTT
CDR3: CASGSTGAGELFF
D: -
V: TRBV12-5
size: -
J: TRBJ2-2
length: 13

DNA: TGTGCCAGCAGCGCCCGGGGCTCCTATAATTCACCCCTCCACTTT
CDR3: CASSARGSYNSPLHF
D: -
V: TRBV9
size: -
J: TRBJ1-6
length: 15

DNA: TGCAGCGTTGCCCCAACAGGGGGTAATGAAAAACTGTTTTTT
CDR3: CSVAPTGGNEKLFF
D: TRBD1
V: TRBV29-1
size: -
J: TRBJ1-4
length: 14

DNA: TGCAGCTCGGAGAAGGAGGATACGCAGTATTTT
CDR3: CSSEKEDTQYF
D: -
V: TRBV29-1
size: -
J: TRBJ2-3
length: 11

DNA: TGTGCCAGCAGCCAAGATAGAGGGCCTGGAAACACCATATATTTT
CDR3: CASSQDRGPGNTIYF
D: -
V: TRBV4-2
size: -
J: TRBJ1-3
length: 15

DNA: TGTGCCAGCAGCTCCCTCCCCCCCACTAATGAGCAGTTCTTC
CDR3: CASSSLPPTNEQFF
D: -
V: TRBV13
size: once
J: TRBJ2-1
length: 14

DNA: TGTGCCAGCAGCTCCTGGGGAGCTGGGGCCAACGTCCTGACTTTC
CDR3: CASSSWGAGANVLTF
D: -
V: TRBV7-3
size: -
J: TRBJ2-6
length: 15